The T cell receptor (beta chain) under discussion was sequenced for a study of cytomegalovirus exposure and HLA in healthy donors. Study in general: The same platform was used for the roughly 130 validation repertoires and the approximately 670 first-cohort repertoires, a later analysis reported.

Broader study findings: Per published reports, the classifier diagnosed cytomegalovirus status with high specificity and sensitivity.

For this clone: Its antigen is not known.

Libraries were prepared by immunoSEQ multiplex PCR; TCRdb keeps only in-frame clonotypes and omits some of them. Here the sample spans roughly 47,000 clones, 80% to 95% being singletons. V trimming: 9 bases; J trimming: 1 base; junction bases outside the gene matches: 7. The length of the CDR3 is 14 residues. From germline, CDR1 is MNHNS and CDR2 SASEGT. The origin of this receptor is a woman under 30 in good health and CMV-seronegative. The gene calls are TRBV6-1 and TRBJ2-7, with 9 bases aligning to TRBD1. Sequencing was performed on PBMCs. The CDR3, as DNA: TGTGCCAGTCCGGGACAGGGCCCTTCCTACGAGCAGTACTTC. Its translation: CASPGQGPSYEQYF.